This T cell receptor (beta chain) was sequenced during a study of tumor-infiltrating lymphocytes in primary liver carcinoma. Study at large: The patients included men and women who were aged 30 to 69 years. Overall study results and limits: Lesser overlap characterized tumor-adjacent and tumor-blood pairs relative to tumor region pairs.

Both blood RNA, taken from unsorted whole blood, and germline DNA were extracted. CDR1 is SGHRS, CDR2 YFSETQ, per germline. The CDR3 extends over 16 amino acids. V lost 0 bases to trimming and J lost 4 bases, with 11 bases between them. With roughly 500 ng total RNA as template and a constant-region primer, TCR beta cDNA was made. Libraries covering TCR beta were generated through three nested multiplex PCR rounds (using a slightly modified ARM-PCR). Forward primers for TRBV1-TRBV30 and a C-beta reverse primer served the first two PCR rounds, at around 11 cycles each. One entry per CDR3 protein results from TCRdb running MiXCR on the multiplex PCR reads. The repertoire holds about 310,000 distinct CDR3 sequences, 50% to 70% seen once, with more than 8.5% in the top ten. This clonotype was seen a handful of times. As yet, its antigen is unknown.

The chain is built from TRBV5-1 and TRBJ2-6; no clear D gene. The receptor's source is a man aged 35-49 years with primary liver carcinoma and hepatitis B virus infection. Sequencing was carried out using peripheral blood. Here the CDR3 reads CASSLDPLGGANVLTF. CDR3 DNA: TGCGCCAGCAGCTTGGACCCTTTAGGGGGGGCCAACGTCCTGACTTTC.